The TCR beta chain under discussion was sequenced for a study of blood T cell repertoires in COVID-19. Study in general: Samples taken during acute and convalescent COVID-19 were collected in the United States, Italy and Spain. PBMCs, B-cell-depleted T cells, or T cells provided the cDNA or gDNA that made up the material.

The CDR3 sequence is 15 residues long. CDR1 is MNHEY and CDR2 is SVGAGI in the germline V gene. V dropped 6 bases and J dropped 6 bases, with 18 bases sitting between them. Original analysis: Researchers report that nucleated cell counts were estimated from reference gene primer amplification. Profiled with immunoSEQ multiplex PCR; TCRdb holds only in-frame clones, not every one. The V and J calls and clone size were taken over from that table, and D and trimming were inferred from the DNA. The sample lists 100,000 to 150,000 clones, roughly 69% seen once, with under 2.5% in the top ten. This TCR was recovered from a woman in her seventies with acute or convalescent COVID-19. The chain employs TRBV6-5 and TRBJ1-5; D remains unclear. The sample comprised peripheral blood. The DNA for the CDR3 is TGTGCCAGCAGCACATTAAACGGCCCAGGTCAGCCCCAGCATTTT. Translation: CASSTLNGPGQPQHF.